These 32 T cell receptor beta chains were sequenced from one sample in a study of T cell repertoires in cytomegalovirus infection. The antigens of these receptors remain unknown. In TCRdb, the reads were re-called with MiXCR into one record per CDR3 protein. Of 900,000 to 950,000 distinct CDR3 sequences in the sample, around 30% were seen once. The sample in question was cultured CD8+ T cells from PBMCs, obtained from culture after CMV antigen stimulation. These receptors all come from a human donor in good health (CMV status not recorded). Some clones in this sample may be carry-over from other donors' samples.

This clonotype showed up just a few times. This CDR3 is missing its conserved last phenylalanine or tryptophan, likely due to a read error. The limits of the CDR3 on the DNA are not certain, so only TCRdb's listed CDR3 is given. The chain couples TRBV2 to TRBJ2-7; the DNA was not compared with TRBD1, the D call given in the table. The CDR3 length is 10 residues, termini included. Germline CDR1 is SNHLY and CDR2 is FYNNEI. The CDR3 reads CASTGRSPSI.

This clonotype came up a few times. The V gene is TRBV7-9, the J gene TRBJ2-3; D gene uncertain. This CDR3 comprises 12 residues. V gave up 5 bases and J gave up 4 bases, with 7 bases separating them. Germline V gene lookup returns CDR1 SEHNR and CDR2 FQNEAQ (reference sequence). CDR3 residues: CASSNIPDTQYF. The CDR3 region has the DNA TGTGCCAGCAGCAACATACCAGATACGCAGTATTTT.

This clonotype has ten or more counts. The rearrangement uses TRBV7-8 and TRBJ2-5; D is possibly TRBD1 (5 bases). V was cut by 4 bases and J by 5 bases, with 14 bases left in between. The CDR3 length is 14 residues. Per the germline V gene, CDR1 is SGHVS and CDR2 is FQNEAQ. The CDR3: CASSYIGQGETQYF. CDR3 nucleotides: TGTGCCAGCAGCTATATAGGGCAGGGCGAGACCCAGTACTTC.

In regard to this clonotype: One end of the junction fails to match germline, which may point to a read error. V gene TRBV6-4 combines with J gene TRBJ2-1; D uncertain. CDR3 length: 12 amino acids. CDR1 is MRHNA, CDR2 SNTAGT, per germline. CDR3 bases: TGTGTCAGCAGTGACTCCTACAATGAGCAGTTCTTC. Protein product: CVSSDSYNEQFF.

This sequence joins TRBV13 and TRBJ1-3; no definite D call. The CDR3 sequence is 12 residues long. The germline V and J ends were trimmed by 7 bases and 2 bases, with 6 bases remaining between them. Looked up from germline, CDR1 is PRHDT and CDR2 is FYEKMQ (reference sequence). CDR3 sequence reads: CASTVTGNTIYF. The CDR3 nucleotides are TGTGCCAGCACCGTGACTGGAAACACCATATATTTT.

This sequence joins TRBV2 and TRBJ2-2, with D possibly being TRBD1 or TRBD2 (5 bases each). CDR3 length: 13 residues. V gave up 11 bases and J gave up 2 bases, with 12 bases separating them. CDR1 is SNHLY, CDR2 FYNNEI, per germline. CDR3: CALSRGNTGELFF. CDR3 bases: TGTGCCCTCTCGAGGGGTAACACCGGGGAGCTGTTTTTT.

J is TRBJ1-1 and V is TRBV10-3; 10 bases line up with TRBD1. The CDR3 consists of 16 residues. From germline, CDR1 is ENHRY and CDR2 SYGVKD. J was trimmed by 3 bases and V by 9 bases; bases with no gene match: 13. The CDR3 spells CAIGAWTGGGYTEAFF. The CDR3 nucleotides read TGTGCCATTGGGGCGTGGACAGGGGGGGGATACACTGAAGCTTTCTTT.

The CDR3 region is CASSLFTGSHNEQFF. DNA of the CDR3: TGTGCCAGCAGTTTATTTACGGGGTCACACAATGAGCAGTTCTTC. The chain combines TRBV27 with TRBJ2-1, with D perhaps TRBD2 (5 bases). The CDR3 is 15 residues long. Germline V gives CDR1 MNHEY, CDR2 SMNVEV (reference sequence). Trimming took 1 base from V and 5 from J, leaving 12 bases between them.

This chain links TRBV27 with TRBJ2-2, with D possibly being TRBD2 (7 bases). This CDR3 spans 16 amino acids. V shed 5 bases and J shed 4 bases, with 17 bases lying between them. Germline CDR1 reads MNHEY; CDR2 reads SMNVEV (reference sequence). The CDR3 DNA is TGTGCCAGCAGTCCATGGGGGGGCCCGGGCACCGGGGAGCTGTTTTTT. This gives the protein CASSPWGGPGTGELFF.

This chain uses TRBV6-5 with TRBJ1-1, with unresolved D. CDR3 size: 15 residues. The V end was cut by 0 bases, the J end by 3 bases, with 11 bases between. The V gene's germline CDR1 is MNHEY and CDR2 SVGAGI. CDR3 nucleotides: TGTGCCAGCAGTTACTCCGGGATCGCCCACACTGAAGCTTTCTTT. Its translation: CASSYSGIAHTEAFF.

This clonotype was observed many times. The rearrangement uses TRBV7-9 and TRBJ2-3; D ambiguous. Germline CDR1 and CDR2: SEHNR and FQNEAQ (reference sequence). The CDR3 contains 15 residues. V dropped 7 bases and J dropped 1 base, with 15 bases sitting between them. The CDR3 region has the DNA TGTGCCAGCACCGTCCTTAGTGGCGGCACAGATACGCAGTATTTT. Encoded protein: CASTVLSGGTDTQYF.

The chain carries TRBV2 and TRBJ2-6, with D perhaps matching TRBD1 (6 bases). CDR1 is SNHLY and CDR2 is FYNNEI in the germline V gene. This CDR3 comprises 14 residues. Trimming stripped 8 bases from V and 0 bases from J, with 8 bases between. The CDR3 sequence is CASLRGSGANVLTF. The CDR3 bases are TGTGCCAGCCTCAGGGGCTCTGGGGCCAACGTCCTGACTTTC.

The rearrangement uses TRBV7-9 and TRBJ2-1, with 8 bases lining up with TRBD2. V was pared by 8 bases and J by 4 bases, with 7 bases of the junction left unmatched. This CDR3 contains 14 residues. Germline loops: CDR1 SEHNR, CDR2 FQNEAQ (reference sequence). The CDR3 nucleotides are TGTGCCAGCCGACGGGGGGGGGCGTACAATGAGCAGTTCTTC. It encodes CASRRGGAYNEQFF.

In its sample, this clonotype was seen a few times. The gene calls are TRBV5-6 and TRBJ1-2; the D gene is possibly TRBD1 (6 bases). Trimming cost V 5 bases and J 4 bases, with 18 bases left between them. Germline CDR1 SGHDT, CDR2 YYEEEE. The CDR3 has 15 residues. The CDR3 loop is CASSRGPGVPYGYTF. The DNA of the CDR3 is TGTGCCAGCAGTCGGGGGCCAGGGGTACCCTATGGCTACACCTTC. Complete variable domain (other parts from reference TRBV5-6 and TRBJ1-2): DAGVTQSPTHLIKTRGQQVTLRCSPKSGHDTVSWYQQALGQGPQFIFQYYEEEERQRGNFPDRFSGHQFPNYSSELNVNALLLGDSALYLCASSRGPGVPYGYTFGSGTRLTVV.

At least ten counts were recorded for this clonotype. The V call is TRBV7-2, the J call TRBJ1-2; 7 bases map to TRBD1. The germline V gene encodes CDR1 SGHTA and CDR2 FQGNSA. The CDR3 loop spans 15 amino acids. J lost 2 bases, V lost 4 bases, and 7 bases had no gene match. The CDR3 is CASSSRDSTNYGYTF. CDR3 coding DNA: TGTGCCAGCAGCTCCCGGGACAGTACAAACTATGGCTACACCTTC.

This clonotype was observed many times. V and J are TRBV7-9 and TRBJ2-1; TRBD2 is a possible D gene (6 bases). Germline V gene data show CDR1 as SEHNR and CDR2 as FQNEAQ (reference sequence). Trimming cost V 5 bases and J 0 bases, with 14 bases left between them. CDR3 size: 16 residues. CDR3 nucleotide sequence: TGTGCCAGCAGCGACCTTAGCGGTCGCTCCTACAATGAGCAGTTCTTC. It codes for CASSDLSGRSYNEQFF.

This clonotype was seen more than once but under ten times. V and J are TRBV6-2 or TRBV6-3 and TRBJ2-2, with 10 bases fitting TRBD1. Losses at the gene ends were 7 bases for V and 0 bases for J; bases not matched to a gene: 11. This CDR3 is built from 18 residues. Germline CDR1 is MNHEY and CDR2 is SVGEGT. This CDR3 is CASNPIPGQGPNTGELFF. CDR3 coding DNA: TGTGCCAGCAACCCTATTCCGGGACAGGGGCCGAACACCGGGGAGCTGTTTTTT.

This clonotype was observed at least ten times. The CDR3 DNA sequence: TGTGCCACCAGTGATTTGGCCGGGACAAAGAACACCGGGGAGCTGTTTTTT. Protein sequence: CATSDLAGTKNTGELFF. This chain joins TRBV24-1 and TRBJ2-2; possibly TRBD1 for D (6 bases). Germline CDR1 and CDR2: KGHDR and SFDVKD. Trimming left V 0 bases short and J 1 base short, with 11 bases between. This CDR3 is built from 17 residues.

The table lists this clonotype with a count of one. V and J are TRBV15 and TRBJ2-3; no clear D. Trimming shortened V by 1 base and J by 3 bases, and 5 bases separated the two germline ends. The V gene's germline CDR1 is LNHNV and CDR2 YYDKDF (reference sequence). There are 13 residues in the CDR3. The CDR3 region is CATSRVRTDTQYF. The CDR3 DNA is TGTGCCACCAGCAGAGTCAGGACAGATACGCAGTATTTT.

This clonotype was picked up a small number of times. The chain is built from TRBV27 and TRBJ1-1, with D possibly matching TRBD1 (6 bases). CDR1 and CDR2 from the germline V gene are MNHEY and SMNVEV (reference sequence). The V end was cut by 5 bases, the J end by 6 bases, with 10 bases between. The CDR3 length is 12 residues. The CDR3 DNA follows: TGTGCCAGCAGTGACCCAGGGGCTGAAGCTTTCTTT. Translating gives CASSDPGAEAFF.

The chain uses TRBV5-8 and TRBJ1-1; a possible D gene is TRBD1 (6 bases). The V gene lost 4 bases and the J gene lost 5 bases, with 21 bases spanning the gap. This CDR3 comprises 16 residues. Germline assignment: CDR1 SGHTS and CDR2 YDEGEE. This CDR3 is CASSPLGGDGSTEAFF. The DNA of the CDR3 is TGTGCCAGCAGCCCTCTAGGGGGGGATGGAAGTACTGAAGCTTTCTTT.

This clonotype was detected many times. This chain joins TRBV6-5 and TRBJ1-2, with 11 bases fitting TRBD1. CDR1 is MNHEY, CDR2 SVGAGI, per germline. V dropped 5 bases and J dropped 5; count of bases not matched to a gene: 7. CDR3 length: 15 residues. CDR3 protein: CASSIKGQGAYGYTF. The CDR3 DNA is TGTGCCAGCAGTATCAAAGGACAGGGGGCTTATGGCTACACCTTC.

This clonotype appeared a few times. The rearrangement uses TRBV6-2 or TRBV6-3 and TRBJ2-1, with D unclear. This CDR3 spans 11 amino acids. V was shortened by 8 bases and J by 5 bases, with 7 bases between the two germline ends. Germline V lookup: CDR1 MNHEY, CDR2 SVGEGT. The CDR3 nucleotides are TGTGCCAGCTCCAGGCACAATGAGCAGTTCTTC. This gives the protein CASSRHNEQFF.

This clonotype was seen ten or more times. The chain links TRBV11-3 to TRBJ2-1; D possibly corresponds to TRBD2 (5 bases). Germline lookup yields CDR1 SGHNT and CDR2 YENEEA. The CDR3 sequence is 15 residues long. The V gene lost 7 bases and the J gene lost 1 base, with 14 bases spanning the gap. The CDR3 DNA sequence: TGTGCCAGCAAGATGGGCGGGCAGTCCTACAATGAGCAGTTCTTC. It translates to CASKMGGQSYNEQFF.

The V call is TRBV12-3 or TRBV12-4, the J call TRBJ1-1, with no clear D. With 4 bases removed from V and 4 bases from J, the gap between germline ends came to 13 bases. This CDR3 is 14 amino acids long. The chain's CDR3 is CASSSVEGFTEAFF. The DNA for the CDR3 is TGTGCCAGCAGTTCGGTGGAAGGGTTCACTGAAGCTTTCTTT.

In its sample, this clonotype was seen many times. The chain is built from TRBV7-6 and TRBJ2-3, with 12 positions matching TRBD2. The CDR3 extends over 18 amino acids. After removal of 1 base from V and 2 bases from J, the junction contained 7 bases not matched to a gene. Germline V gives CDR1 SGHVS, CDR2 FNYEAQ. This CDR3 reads CASSLGATSGGFTDTQYF. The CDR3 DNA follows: TGTGCCAGCAGCTTAGGCGCTACTAGCGGGGGGTTCACAGATACGCAGTATTTT.

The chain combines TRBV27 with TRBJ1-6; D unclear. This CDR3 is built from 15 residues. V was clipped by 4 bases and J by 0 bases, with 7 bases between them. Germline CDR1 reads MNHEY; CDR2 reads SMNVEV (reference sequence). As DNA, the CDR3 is TGTGCCAGCAGTTCCACCTTCTCCTATAATTCACCCCTCCACTTT. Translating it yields CASSSTFSYNSPLHF.

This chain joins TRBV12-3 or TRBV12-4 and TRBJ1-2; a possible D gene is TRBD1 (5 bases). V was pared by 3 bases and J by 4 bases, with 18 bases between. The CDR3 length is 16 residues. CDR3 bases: TGTGCCAGCAGTTTTAGCAGGGCTGGGGGTGTCTATGGCTACACCTTC. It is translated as CASSFSRAGGVYGYTF.

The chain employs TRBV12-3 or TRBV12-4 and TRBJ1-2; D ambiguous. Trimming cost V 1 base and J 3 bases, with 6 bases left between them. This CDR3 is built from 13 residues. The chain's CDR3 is CASSLGSYYGYTF. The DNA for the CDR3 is TGTGCCAGCAGTTTAGGGTCTTACTATGGCTACACCTTC.

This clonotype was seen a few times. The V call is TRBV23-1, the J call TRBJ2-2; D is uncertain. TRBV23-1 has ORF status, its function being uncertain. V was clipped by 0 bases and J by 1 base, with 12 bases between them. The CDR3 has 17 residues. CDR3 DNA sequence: TGCGCCAGCAGTCAATCTCAGCTTTGGGGGAACACCGGGGAGCTGTTTTTT. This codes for CASSQSQLWGNTGELFF.

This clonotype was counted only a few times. CDR3 sequence reads: CASSARRGPSYNEQFF. In DNA, the CDR3 is TGTGCCAGCAGCGCCCGGCGCGGGCCTTCCTACAATGAGCAGTTCTTC. This chain uses TRBV11-2 with TRBJ2-1; D is possibly TRBD2 (5 bases). The CDR3 spans 16 residues. Germline V gene sequence: CDR1 SGHAT, CDR2 FQNNGV. Deletions cut 5 bases from V and 1 base from J, with 15 bases between.

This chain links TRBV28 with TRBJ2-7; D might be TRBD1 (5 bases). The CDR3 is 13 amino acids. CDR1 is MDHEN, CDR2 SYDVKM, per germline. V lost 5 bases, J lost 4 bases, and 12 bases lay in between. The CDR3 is CASSQGIGYEQYV. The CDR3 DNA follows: TGTGCCAGCAGTCAGGGAATTGGGTACGAGCAGTACGTC.